This T cell receptor (beta chain) was retrieved from a study of blood T cell repertoires in COVID-19 (TCRdb year 2020). With respect to the entire study: Samples from collaborators originated in the United States, Italy and Spain and spanned both the acute and convalescent phases of COVID-19. The material from the prospective study consisted of cDNA or gDNA derived from T cells, B-cell-depleted T cells, or PBMCs. Deeply sampled blood TCRbeta repertoires from subjects exposed to, actively infected with, or recovered from COVID-19 were included in the dataset. The repertoires were released in a freely available public database meant as a resource for research on the immune response to SARS-CoV-2. Samples came from the ongoing ImmuneRACE study (first 160 participants) plus 1,254 subjects from 6 global collaborators. A de-identified subject ID, COVID-19 status, age in years and sex were almost always included in the sample metadata. Where available, HLA class I and class II types were taken from metadata supplied by the sample provider and were not determined by assay-based typing.

Results the study describes overall, beyond this receptor: How much clinical and demographic metadata was included differed by source and by participant, and the metadata was provided uncurated.

TCRbeta CDR3 regions were amplified from genomic DNA by means of the immunoSEQ Assay, a bias-controlled multiplex PCR. In the paper's pipeline: The number of nucleated cells in each sample was estimated by amplification of reference gene primers within the assay. Sequence reads were collapsed and filtered to measure the absolute abundance of every unique TCRbeta CDR3 rearrangement. For each sample, productive Simpson clonality was calculated by taking the square root of Simpson's diversity index across productive rearrangements. The table was pulled from immuneACCESS by TCRdb, which kept in-frame rearrangements only. Such tables lose some clones; where checked, under half of the loss comes from unresolved V genes, and the rest has no known cause. The V and J calls and clone size come from that table; D and trimming were worked out from the DNA. For this sample there are under 200,000 clones; roughly 85% appear just once. Jointly, the top ten make up 2% to 2.5% of the sample.

This clone was seen only a few times. Which antigen it targets is not known. An end of the junction differs from the germline gene, which may be a read error. Whole blood was collected in K2EDTA tubes by collaborating institutions according to the institutions' own protocols. For TCRbeta analysis, collaborators shipped samples as frozen whole blood, isolated PBMCs, or DNA extracted from either of those sample types. The CDR3 goes from the cysteine to the phenylalanine over 11 residues. Only CDR3 DNA is held: 33 bases, read in frame from base 1. Sample: peripheral blood. The source is an elderly woman with acute or convalescent COVID-19. The chain is assembled from TRBV12-3 or TRBV12-4 and TRBJ1-4; the D gene assignment is ambiguous. The CDR3 amino acid sequence is: CASSLGVAVTF. The DNA sequence follows: TGTGCCAGCAGTTTAGGGGTCGCGGTTACCTTT.